This passage covers 29 T cell receptor beta chains from one sample sequenced in a study of blood T cell repertoires in COVID-19. Sequenced by immunoSEQ multiplex PCR; TCRdb stores in-frame clones only, minus some. The sample carries about 260,000 clones, approximately 90% recorded once. Source material: PBMCs or T cells enriched from blood (not recorded which). Receptors were obtained from a woman aged 25 to 39 with acute COVID-19.

The V call is TRBV28, the J call TRBJ2-7; the match to TRBD2 covers 11 bases. Germline V gives CDR1 MDHEN, CDR2 SYDVKM. CDR3 length: 15 amino acids. V was clipped by 3 bases and J by 6 bases; unmatched bases: 7. CDR3 protein: CASSLGLADSREQYF. The DNA for the CDR3 is TGTGCCAGCAGTTTGGGACTAGCGGACTCGCGCGAGCAGTACTTC.

This chain joins TRBV11-2 and TRBJ1-1; 10 bases are shared with TRBD1. J lost 12 bases, V lost 3 bases, and 10 bases had no gene match. The CDR3 totals 14 residues. CDR1 and CDR2 from the germline V gene are SGHAT and FQNNGV. In DNA, the CDR3 is TGTGCCAGCAGCTTGGAGGACAGGGGGAGCGTGACTTTCTTT. The encoded protein is CASSLEDRGSVTFF.

The rearrangement uses TRBV27 and TRBJ1-1; possible D gene TRBD1, 5 bases. CDR3 size: 14 residues. Germline assignment: CDR1 MNHEY and CDR2 SMNVEV (reference sequence). The V end lost 2 bases, the J end lost 4 bases, and 11 bases lay between the germline ends. In DNA form, the CDR3 reads TGTGCCAGCAGTTTAACAGGCGGAACCACTGAAGCTTTCTTT. As protein: CASSLTGGTTEAFF.

The gene calls are TRBV5-4 and TRBJ2-1; D uncertain. This CDR3 is 12 amino acids long. V gave up 0 bases and J gave up 6 bases, with 4 bases separating them. The germline gives CDR1 SGHNT, CDR2 YYREEE (reference sequence). The CDR3 DNA is TGTGCCAGCAGCTTGGTGGCCAATGAGCAGTTCTTC. Translation: CASSLVANEQFF. The full variable domain, with the rest looked up from reference TRBV5-4 and TRBJ2-1, is ETGVTQSPTHLIKTRGQQVTLRCSSQSGHNTVSWYQQALGQGPQFIFQYYREEENGRGNFPPRFSGLQFPNYSSELNVNALELDDSALYLCASSLVANEQFFGPGTRLTVL.

The V and J genes are TRBV28 and TRBJ2-2; 9 bases fit TRBD2. The germline gives CDR1 MDHEN, CDR2 SYDVKM. This CDR3 has 14 residues. The ends lost 8 bases at V and 2 bases at J; junction bases unmatched: 3. The CDR3 DNA is TGTGCCAGCCGGGGACTAGCCAACACCGGGGAGCTGTTTTTT. Protein: CASRGLANTGELFF.

The chain links TRBV5-1 to TRBJ2-3; 7 nucleotides line up with TRBD2. With 3 bases clipped from V and 3 bases from J, the junction kept 10 bases outside the gene matches. Germline-derived CDR1 and CDR2 are SGHRS and YFSETQ. The CDR3 has 16 amino acids. The chain's CDR3 is CASSSGLVGATDTQYF. In DNA form, the CDR3 reads TGCGCCAGCAGCTCCGGACTAGTTGGCGCTACAGATACGCAGTATTTT.

The chain is built from TRBV19 and TRBJ2-7; 9 bases are a match to TRBD2. The CDR3 loop spans 14 amino acids. V dropped 5 bases and J dropped 4; count of bases not matched to a gene: 6. Germline CDR1 and CDR2: LNHDA and SQIVND (reference sequence). The CDR3 region is CASSVSGSQYEQYF. CDR3 DNA: TGTGCCAGTAGTGTTAGCGGGAGTCAGTACGAGCAGTACTTC.

This rearrangement joins TRBV7-9 to TRBJ2-1; 7 bases are shared with TRBD1. V gave up 5 bases and J gave up 3 bases; unmatched junction bases: 4. The germline CDR1 and CDR2 sequences are SEHNR and FQNEAQ (reference sequence). The CDR3 is 14 residues long. CDR3 in DNA: TGTGCCAGCAGCGCCCGGGACAGCTACAATGAGCAGTTCTTC. The encoded protein is CASSARDSYNEQFF.

V gene TRBV12-3 or TRBV12-4 combines with J gene TRBJ1-1; TRBD1 is a possible D gene (6 bases). The CDR3 contains 13 residues. Between the trimmed V and J ends, which lost 11 bases and 2 bases, there was a span of 15 bases. The CDR3 spells CAGRTDPNTEAFF. The CDR3 DNA is TGTGCCGGACGGACAGACCCAAACACTGAAGCTTTCTTT.

This clone turned up a few times. The CDR3 sequence: CASSQGLVGNTEAFF. CDR3 in DNA: TGTGCCAGCAGCCAGGGGTTGGTGGGGAACACTGAAGCTTTCTTT. V usage is TRBV7-3 and J usage is TRBJ1-1, with D possibly TRBD1 on 6 matching bases. This CDR3 region has 15 residues. V was shortened by 5 bases and J by 1 base, with 14 bases between the two germline ends. CDR1 is SGHTA, CDR2 FQGTGA, per germline.

This chain links TRBV6-5 with TRBJ1-4, with 7 nucleotides matching TRBD1. The CDR3 extends over 13 amino acids. V gave up 7 bases and J gave up 8 bases; unmatched junction bases: 7. Germline CDR1 MNHEY, CDR2 SVGAGI. CDR3 bases: TGTGCCAGCAATACAGGGGCTGAAGAAAAACTGTTTTTT. It encodes CASNTGAEEKLFF.

The CDR3 loop reads CASSPPGQGDYNEQFF. The CDR3 nucleotides read TGTGCCAGCAGCCCCCCCGGACAGGGGGACTACAATGAGCAGTTCTTC. The chain recombines TRBV7-2 with TRBJ2-1, with TRBD1 identical over 10 bases. The CDR3 runs 16 residues. With 5 bases clipped from V and 3 bases from J, the junction kept 7 bases outside the gene matches. Germline V CDR1 and CDR2: SGHTA, FQGNSA.

This chain uses TRBV7-3 with TRBJ2-1; 11 positions agree with TRBD2. J lost 2 bases, V lost 5 bases, and 8 bases had no gene match. Germline V CDR1 and CDR2: SGHTA, FQGTGA. This CDR3 has 17 residues. CDR3 protein: CASSPQGTSGTYNEQFF. DNA of the CDR3: TGTGCCAGCAGCCCACAAGGGACTAGCGGAACCTACAATGAGCAGTTCTTC.

The chain recombines TRBV6-5 with TRBJ2-2; D possibly corresponds to TRBD1 (6 bases). The CDR3 extends over 14 amino acids. Trimming shortened V by 6 bases and J by 6 bases, and 14 bases separated the two germline ends. Germline V gene data show CDR1 as MNHEY and CDR2 as SVGAGI. CDR3: CASRPRGAAGELFF. For the CDR3, the DNA is TGTGCCAGCAGGCCCAGGGGCGCCGCCGGGGAGCTGTTTTTT.

This chain connects TRBV15 to TRBJ2-7, with 7 bases that match TRBD1. J gave up 5 bases and V 1 base, and 5 bases lay outside the gene matches. Germline CDR1 and CDR2: LNHNV and YYDKDF (reference sequence). The CDR3 is 14 residues long. The CDR3 sequence: CATSRATGIHEQYF. The CDR3 nucleotides are TGTGCCACCAGCAGAGCGACAGGGATCCACGAGCAGTACTTC.

V is TRBV11-1 and J is TRBJ2-7; 12 nucleotides align to TRBD2. V dropped 0 bases and J dropped 3; count of bases not matched to a gene: 3. The CDR3 runs 16 residues. In germline, CDR1 is SGHAT, CDR2 FQDESV (reference sequence). DNA of the CDR3: TGTGCCAGCAGCTTAGCGGGGGGACTAGCGGGCTACGAGCAGTACTTC. Protein product: CASSLAGGLAGYEQYF.

This rearrangement joins TRBV4-2 to TRBJ1-5; TRBD1 aligns across 7 bases. The CDR3 runs 20 residues. V shed 4 bases, J shed 2 bases, and the junction held 20 bases outside the gene matches. The V gene's germline CDR1 is LGHNA and CDR2 YNFKEQ. For the CDR3, the DNA is TGTGCCAGCAGCCGTTTCGAGGGGGACAGAAATAAAGGCGGCAATCAGCCCCAGCATTTT. It encodes CASSRFEGDRNKGGNQPQHF.

Only one count was recorded for this clone. This chain uses TRBV27 with TRBJ2-3; 14 bases map to TRBD2. CDR1 is MNHEY and CDR2 is SMNVEV in the germline V gene (reference sequence). CDR3 length: 17 residues. V dropped 6 bases and J dropped 4; count of bases not matched to a gene: 9. CDR3 in DNA: TGTGCCAGCAGCCCAGGACTAGCGGGAGGCCCTGCAGATACGCAGTATTTT. Translation gives CASSPGLAGGPADTQYF.

The chain uses TRBV7-2 and TRBJ2-2, with 8 nucleotides matching TRBD1. Trimming at V came to 6 bases and at J to 7 bases, leaving 7 bases not matched to a gene. There are 14 residues in the CDR3. Germline values: CDR1 SGHTA, CDR2 FQGNSA. Written as DNA, the CDR3 is TGTGCCAGCAGTCCTGACAGGGGTGGCGGGGAGCTGTTTTTT. Translated: CASSPDRGGGELFF.

The chain uses TRBV4-1 and TRBJ2-4; 7 bases map to TRBD2. The CDR3 covers 16 residues. The ends lost 1 base at V and 1 base at J; junction bases unmatched: 4. Germline V gene data show CDR1 as MGHRA and CDR2 as YSYEKL. The CDR3 DNA follows: TGCGCCAGCAGCCAAGTTTTGCGGGAGGCCAAAAACATTCAGTACTTC. It encodes CASSQVLREAKNIQYF.

The CDR3 region is CASSLGGLSGYTF. DNA for the CDR3: TGTGCCAGCAGTTTAGGAGGGTTATCCGGCTACACCTTC. V is TRBV27 and J is TRBJ1-2; D uncertain. CDR1 is MNHEY and CDR2 is SMNVEV in the germline V gene (reference sequence). CDR3 length equals 13 residues. Trimming cost V 2 bases and J 8 bases, with 12 bases left between them.

This clone was observed a single time. V gene TRBV7-2 combines with J gene TRBJ1-3, with a tentative D call TRBD1 (5 bases). The CDR3 covers 15 residues. V lost 3 bases to trimming and J lost 0 bases, with 9 bases between them. Germline loops: CDR1 SGHTA, CDR2 FQGNSA. The CDR3, as DNA: TGTGCCAGCAGCTTGCGGGGCACCTCTGGAAACACCATATATTTT. Encoded protein: CASSLRGTSGNTIYF.

This chain uses TRBV9 with TRBJ1-3, with 7 bases identical to TRBD1. The CDR3 contains 15 residues. The V and J ends lost 3 bases and 0 bases, in that order; junction bases with no gene match: 3. The germline CDR1 and CDR2 sequences are SGDLS and YYNGEE. Written as DNA, the CDR3 is TGTGCCAGCAGCGCAGGACAGGCCTCTGGAAACACCATATATTTT. Its protein product is CASSAGQASGNTIYF.

The table lists this clone with a count of one. The V and J genes are TRBV27 and TRBJ2-7, with D perhaps TRBD2 (5 bases). Germline CDR1 and CDR2: MNHEY and SMNVEV (reference sequence). Trimming left V 6 bases short and J 0 bases short, with 9 bases between. This CDR3 spans 13 amino acids. The DNA for the CDR3 is TGTGCCAGCAGCGTGACTAACTCCTACGAGCAGTACTTC. Its protein is CASSVTNSYEQYF.

V and J are TRBV27 and TRBJ2-1; 8 bases match TRBD1. The CDR3 extends over 17 amino acids. CDR1 and CDR2 from the germline V gene are MNHEY and SMNVEV (reference sequence). The ends lost 5 bases at V and 4 bases at J; junction bases unmatched: 13. Written as DNA, the CDR3 is TGTGCCAGCAGTCGGCCAGGGGGCACCGGTTCGTACAATGAGCAGTTCTTC. Protein sequence: CASSRPGGTGSYNEQFF.

The rearrangement uses TRBV30 and TRBJ2-5, with 8 nucleotides matching TRBD2. This CDR3 region has 15 residues. V shed 1 base and J 4 bases; nucleotides not matched to a gene: 8. Germline CDR1 and CDR2: GTSNPN and SVGIG (reference sequence). The CDR3 protein is CAWSGDGRALETQYF. In DNA form, the CDR3 reads TGTGCCTGGAGTGGGGACGGGAGGGCCTTAGAGACCCAGTACTTC.

The chain has TRBV15 and TRBJ2-7, with 10 nucleotides matching TRBD1. V trimming: 4 bases; J trimming: 3 bases; junction bases outside the gene matches: 9. CDR3 size: 16 residues. The germline gives CDR1 LNHNV, CDR2 YYDKDF (reference sequence). DNA of the CDR3: TGTGCCACCAGCACGATATCCGGGACAGGGGACTACGAGCAGTACTTC. Residues: CATSTISGTGDYEQYF.

V gene TRBV7-9 combines with J gene TRBJ1-1, with TRBD1 as a possible D gene (5 bases). Germline CDR1 is SEHNR and CDR2 is FQNEAQ (reference sequence). CDR3 size: 14 residues. Trimming cost V 5 bases and J 1 base, with 11 bases left between them. The CDR3 sequence is CASSPGGRNTEAFF. The DNA of the CDR3 is TGTGCCAGCAGCCCCGGGGGAAGGAACACTGAAGCTTTCTTT.

Regarding this clone: This same CDR3 is encoded by further DNA sequences in the sample. V is TRBV9 and J is TRBJ1-2, with TRBD1 identical over 8 bases. With 2 bases clipped from V and 4 bases from J, the junction kept 4 bases outside the gene matches. The CDR3 consists of 14 residues. Germline V lookup: CDR1 SGDLS, CDR2 YYNGEE. CDR3 sequence: CASSVGQGGYGYTF. CDR3 bases: TGTGCCAGCAGCGTTGGACAGGGCGGCTATGGCTACACCTTC.